The present T cell receptor (beta chain) was sequenced within a study of technical replicates of blood from a few donors. The data were produced by immunoSEQ multiplex PCR, yet TCRdb's version contains in-frame clones alone and is incomplete. The table includes around 97,000 clones, just under 95% detected once. This TCR came from a human donor in good health. Sequencing was done on a sample of T cells isolated from PBMCs.

CDR3 protein: CASSYIRTGENTEAFF. As DNA, the CDR3 is TGTGCCAGCAGTTATATTAGGACAGGGGAGAACACTGAAGCTTTCTTT. The chain recombines TRBV6-5 with TRBJ1-1; the match to TRBD1 covers 9 bases. The CDR3 runs to 16 residues. Germline V lookup: CDR1 MNHEY, CDR2 SVGAGI. V was pared by 3 bases and J by 1 base, with 6 bases of the junction left unmatched.